A single sample gave rise to the 32 T cell receptor beta chains below, sequenced in a study of shared clonotypes between healthy human individuals. The assay was immunoSEQ multiplex PCR, and TCRdb's table has in-frame clones only and misses some. The data contain about 680,000 clones, roughly nine tenths of them seen just once; the ten biggest clones take up 20% to 25%. CD8 cells regarded as naive lacked CD45RO, were positively chosen for CCR7, and omitted terminally differentiated effector memory CD45RA+ cells. Sequencing input: naive CD8+ T cells sorted from blood. These receptors all stem from a man under 40 in good health.

The chain has TRBV29-1 and TRBJ2-7; D not resolved. CDR3 length equals 14 residues. With 6 bases removed from V and 6 bases from J, the gap between germline ends came to 21 bases. Germline-derived CDR1 and CDR2 are SQVTM and ANQGSEA. CDR3 sequence: CSVGPSGSNREQYF. In nucleotides, the CDR3 is TGCAGCGTAGGGCCTTCAGGAAGTAATCGCGAGCAGTACTTC.

V gene TRBV28 combines with J gene TRBJ2-7, with a weak D call TRBD2 (6 bases). Trimming removed 11 bases from V and 0 bases from J, with 14 bases in between. Germline V gene data show CDR1 as MDHEN and CDR2 as SYDVKM. The length of the CDR3 is 13 residues. For the CDR3, the DNA is TGTGCCTTCTCCCGGCGGGACTCCTACGAGCAGTACTTC. Amino acids: CAFSRRDSYEQYF.

The chain has TRBV2 and TRBJ2-7; D call uncertain. Trimming stripped 5 bases from V and 6 bases from J, with 11 bases between. CDR1 SNHLY and CDR2 FYNNEI come from the germline V gene. This CDR3 has 12 residues. The CDR3 region has the DNA TGTGCCAGCAGTATCCTCAGTACCGAGCAGTACTTC. This encodes CASSILSTEQYF. The full variable domain, with the rest looked up from reference TRBV2 and TRBJ2-7, is EPEVTQTPSHQVTQMGQEVILRCVPISNHLYFYWYRQILGQKVEFLVSFYNNEISEKSEIFDDQFSVERPDGSNFTLKIRSTKLEDSAMYFCASSILSTEQYFGPGTRLTVT.

The chain employs TRBV9 and TRBJ2-6, with D uncertain. The CDR3 totals 16 residues. Germline-derived CDR1 and CDR2 are SGDLS and YYNGEE. V lost 1 base and J lost 0, with 8 bases in between. CDR3 sequence reads: CASSVRPNSGANVLTF. As DNA, the CDR3 is TGTGCCAGCAGCGTAAGACCGAACTCTGGGGCCAACGTCCTGACTTTC.

A single count supports this clone. This rearrangement joins TRBV6-1 to TRBJ1-4, with D uncertain. This CDR3 region has 15 residues. CDR1 MNHNS and CDR2 SASEGT come from the germline V gene. The V and J ends lost 3 bases and 5 bases respectively, with 13 bases between them. The chain's CDR3 is CASSDFSAKNEKLFF. CDR3 sequence (DNA): TGTGCCAGCAGTGACTTCTCGGCCAAGAATGAAAAACTGTTTTTT.

This clone is medium-sized (0.01 to 0.1%) in the sample. The chain combines TRBV9 with TRBJ2-1; D remains unclear. Germline V lookup: CDR1 SGDLS, CDR2 YYNGEE. The CDR3 loop spans 15 amino acids. The V and J ends lost 0 bases and 5 bases respectively, with 12 bases between them. The chain's CDR3 is CASSVEKNANNEQFF. CDR3 coding DNA: TGTGCCAGCAGCGTAGAGAAAAACGCAAACAATGAGCAGTTCTTC. Full variable domain (outside the CDR3, taken from reference TRBV9 and TRBJ2-1): DSGVTQTPKHLITATGQRVTLRCSPRSGDLSVYWYQQSLDQGLQFLIQYYNGEERAKGNILERFSAQQFPDLHSELNLSSLELGDSALYFCASSVEKNANNEQFFGPGTRLTVL.

The chain links TRBV14 to TRBJ2-3; possibly TRBD2 for D (6 bases). The CDR3 sequence is 16 residues long. V was cut by 0 bases and J by 5 bases, with 15 bases left in between. Germline V CDR1 and CDR2: SGHDN, FVKESK. CDR3 residues: CASSQDVGRRGDTQYF. The CDR3 nucleotides are TGTGCCAGCAGCCAAGATGTGGGGAGGCGAGGAGATACGCAGTATTTT.

The rearrangement joins TRBV29-1 to TRBJ2-1, with D possibly TRBD1 on 6 matching bases. CDR3 length: 17 residues. V was trimmed by 3 bases and J by 0 bases, leaving 18 bases between them. Germline V gene sequence: CDR1 SQVTM, CDR2 ANQGSEA. Here the CDR3 DNA reads TGCAGCGTTGATTTGGGGGCGCGGGCCTACTCCTACAATGAGCAGTTCTTC. Translated, it gives CSVDLGARAYSYNEQFF.

This chain links TRBV6-1 with TRBJ1-1; TRBD1 matches 9 bases. Germline V CDR1 and CDR2: MNHNS, SASEGT. The CDR3 is 15 residues long. The V gene end was trimmed by 3 bases and the J gene end by 5 bases; junction bases not matched to a gene: 7. The CDR3 sequence: CASSEGTGRNTEAFF. The CDR3 DNA follows: TGTGCCAGCAGTGAGGGGACAGGGAGGAATACTGAAGCTTTCTTT.

This clone was found a few times. This chain joins TRBV5-1 and TRBJ2-6; no clear D gene. Germline CDR1 SGHRS, CDR2 YFSETQ. The CDR3 length is 14 residues. Deletions cut 4 bases from V and 2 bases from J, with 7 bases between. CDR3 nucleotide sequence: TGCGCCAGCAGCGATGGAACTGGGGCCAACGTCCTGACTTTC. It specifies CASSDGTGANVLTF.

The V call is TRBV5-6, the J call TRBJ2-7, with D maybe TRBD2 (6 bases). V lost 2 bases and J 2 bases, leaving 11 bases between the germline ends. Germline CDR1 and CDR2: SGHDT and YYEEEE. The length of the CDR3 is 14 residues. The CDR3 DNA sequence: TGTGCCAGCAGCTTCGGGACTGGAACCTACGAGCAGTACTTC. Protein product: CASSFGTGTYEQYF. Drawing the rest from reference TRBV5-6 and TRBJ2-7, the complete variable domain is DAGVTQSPTHLIKTRGQQVTLRCSPKSGHDTVSWYQQALGQGPQFIFQYYEEEERQRGNFPDRFSGHQFPNYSSELNVNALLLGDSALYLCASSFGTGTYEQYFGPGTRLTVT.

The chain combines TRBV6-5 with TRBJ2-7; 7 positions match TRBD2. This CDR3 has 13 amino acids. After removal of 5 bases from V and 6 bases from J, the junction contained 7 bases not matched to a gene. Germline V gene sequence: CDR1 MNHEY, CDR2 SVGAGI. The DNA for the CDR3 is TGTGCCAGCAGTGACGGCACTAGCGCCGAGCAGTACTTC. It specifies CASSDGTSAEQYF.

This rearrangement joins TRBV10-2 to TRBJ1-2; D not certain. The V gene's germline CDR1 is WSHSY and CDR2 SAAADI. V lost 4 bases and J 13 bases, leaving 13 bases between the germline ends. This CDR3 contains 11 residues. As DNA, the CDR3 is TGCGCCAGCAGTGCTTCAGGTCCGTGCACCTTC. Protein product: CASSASGPCTF.

This clone was found a few times. This sequence joins TRBV10-2 and TRBJ1-5; TRBD1 might be the D (5 bases). Trimming removed 7 bases at V and 0 bases at J, with 7 bases between. The CDR3 spans 13 residues. Germline V gene lookup returns CDR1 WSHSY and CDR2 SAAADI. CDR3 DNA: TGCGCCAGCACTCAGGGTAGCAATCAGCCCCAGCATTTT. It specifies CASTQGSNQPQHF.

V is TRBV4-1 and J is TRBJ2-7; D gene uncertain. The CDR3 is made up of 14 amino acids. CDR1 MGHRA and CDR2 YSYEKL come from the germline V gene. Trimming took off 4 bases at V and 0 bases at J, with 10 bases between the two ends. The CDR3 region is CASSLHGGSYEQYF. The DNA for the CDR3 is TGCGCCAGCAGCCTTCACGGTGGCTCCTACGAGCAGTACTTC.

CDR3 in amino acids: CASSWGDEQYF. The CDR3 region has the DNA TGTGCCAGCAGTTGGGGTGACGAGCAGTACTTC. The chain is built from TRBV27 and TRBJ2-7, with D uncertain. Germline CDR1 and CDR2: MNHEY and SMNVEV (reference sequence). This CDR3 is built from 11 residues. Trimming shortened V by 4 bases and J by 5 bases, and 6 bases separated the two germline ends.

The chain employs TRBV7-6 and TRBJ2-7, with D unresolved. V was trimmed by 4 bases and J by 5 bases, leaving 12 bases between them. CDR1 and CDR2 (germline): SGHVS, FNYEAQ. The CDR3 is made up of 13 amino acids. CDR3 coding DNA: TGTGCCAGCAGCTACACCGCTAGGCACGAGCAGTACTTC. It codes for CASSYTARHEQYF.

The rearrangement links TRBV18 to TRBJ2-2; D is tentatively TRBD1 or TRBD2 (5 bases each). The V gene's germline CDR1 is KGHSH and CDR2 LQKENI. The CDR3 loop spans 17 amino acids. V was clipped by 6 bases and J by 0 bases, with 17 bases between them. The CDR3 loop reads CASSNRPDYTNTGELFF. CDR3 coding DNA: TGTGCCAGCTCGAACAGGCCCGACTATACGAACACCGGGGAGCTGTTTTTT. Variable domain in full (rest from reference TRBV18 and TRBJ2-2): NAGVMQNPRHLVRRRGQEARLRCSPMKGHSHVYWYRQLPEEGLKFMVYLQKENIIDESGMPKERFSAEFPKEGPSILRIQQVVRGDSAAYFCASSNRPDYTNTGELFFGEGSRLTVL.

This clone occurred once. Other DNA sequences within the sample encode an identical CDR3. V and J are TRBV5-4 and TRBJ2-7; 7 nucleotides agree with TRBD1. With V trimmed by 0 bases and J by 2 bases, 2 bases remained unmatched. Looked up from germline, CDR1 is SGHNT and CDR2 is YYREEE (reference sequence). There are 14 residues in the CDR3. The CDR3 is CASSLAGQTYEQYF. Here the CDR3 DNA reads TGTGCCAGCAGCTTGGCGGGACAGACCTACGAGCAGTACTTC.

The chain couples TRBV7-2 to TRBJ2-7; unclear D gene. The V gene lost 4 bases and the J gene lost 2 bases, with 18 bases spanning the gap. There are 16 residues in the CDR3. Germline-derived CDR1 and CDR2 are SGHTA and FQGNSA. The CDR3 bases are TGTGCCAGCAGCTCCTCTATGGCGCTCGAAGCCTACGAGCAGTACTTC. It translates to CASSSSMALEAYEQYF.

This chain joins TRBV27 and TRBJ2-3; maybe TRBD1 (7 bases). Germline V gene sequence: CDR1 MNHEY, CDR2 SMNVEV (reference sequence). The CDR3 contains 15 residues. Between the trimmed V and J ends, which lost 1 base and 5 bases, there was a span of 13 bases. The CDR3 spells CASSLLEGARDTQYF. The CDR3 region has the DNA TGTGCCAGCAGTTTATTGGAGGGGGCGAGAGATACGCAGTATTTT.

The chain combines TRBV27 with TRBJ2-7, with D tentatively TRBD2 (5 bases). Germline values: CDR1 MNHEY, CDR2 SMNVEV (reference sequence). CDR3 length: 16 residues. Trimming pared 5 bases from V and 1 base from J, leaving 18 bases between. The CDR3 here is CASSPGGETRSYEQYF. The DNA for the CDR3 is TGTGCCAGCAGTCCGGGTGGGGAGACGCGGTCCTACGAGCAGTACTTC.

Comment on this clone: The same CDR3 also results from other DNA sequences found in this sample. The V call is TRBV11-1, the J call TRBJ2-7; tentative D call: TRBD1 (5 bases). Trimming removed 4 bases from V and 4 bases from J, with 8 bases in between. CDR1 is SGHAT and CDR2 is FQDESV in the germline V gene (reference sequence). The CDR3 length is 12 residues. The CDR3 region has the DNA TGTGCCAGCAGCTCCTCAGGGTACGAGCAGTACTTC. Amino acid sequence: CASSSSGYEQYF.

The chain joins TRBV7-3 to TRBJ2-2; 12 nucleotides align to TRBD1. This CDR3 spans 16 amino acids. Trimming cost V 5 bases and J 3 bases; bases outside gene matches: 4. Germline V gives CDR1 SGHTA, CDR2 FQGTGA. CDR3 DNA sequence: TGTGCCAGCAGCCTAGGGACAGGGGGCCACACCGGGGAGCTGTTTTTT. Amino acids: CASSLGTGGHTGELFF.

The V call is TRBV6-1, the J call TRBJ1-4; TRBD1 is a possible D gene (5 bases). The V gene's germline CDR1 is MNHNS and CDR2 SASEGT. The germline V and J ends were trimmed by 6 bases and 0 bases, with 11 bases remaining between them. This CDR3 comprises 15 residues. The CDR3 loop reads CASRPLTATNEKLFF. The CDR3 coding sequence is TGTGCCAGCAGGCCCTTGACAGCAACTAATGAAAAACTGTTTTTT.

This clone was detected only once. V is TRBV29-1 and J is TRBJ2-1; 9 nucleotides line up with TRBD2. The ends lost 4 bases at V and 2 bases at J; junction bases unmatched: 15. Germline assignment: CDR1 SQVTM and CDR2 ANQGSEA. The CDR3 runs to 18 residues. The CDR3 bases are TGCAGCGTTGGGGGCGCCCTAGCGGGGCCCCAAACCTACAATGAGCAGTTCTTC. This gives the protein CSVGGALAGPQTYNEQFF.

The chain is built from TRBV4-3 and TRBJ2-1; 10 bases are a match to TRBD1. The CDR3 consists of 15 residues. The germline V gene has CDR1 LGHNA and CDR2 YSLEER. The J segment lost 4 bases and the V segment lost 4 bases, leaving 4 bases of the junction unmatched. CDR3 bases: TGCGCCAGCAGCCTACCGGGACAGGGGTACAATGAGCAGTTCTTC. It encodes CASSLPGQGYNEQFF.

V and J are TRBV2 and TRBJ2-5, with D perhaps matching TRBD2 (6 bases). Per the germline V gene, CDR1 is SNHLY and CDR2 is FYNNEI. Trimming took off 10 bases at V and 4 bases at J, with 16 bases between the two ends. The CDR3 is made up of 13 amino acids. CDR3 sequence reads: CATQVGGRETQYF. The DNA of the CDR3 is TGTGCCACCCAAGTAGGAGGGCGAGAGACCCAGTACTTC.

Of note for this clone: This sample includes further DNA sequences coding for the same CDR3. This chain joins TRBV9 and TRBJ1-4; 7 bases align to TRBD1. V was clipped by 3 bases and J by 0 bases; unmatched bases: 2. Germline V gene sequence: CDR1 SGDLS, CDR2 YYNGEE. The CDR3 contains 15 residues. CDR3 in DNA: TGTGCCAGCAGCGAAGGACAGGCAACTAATGAAAAACTGTTTTTT. This sequence encodes CASSEGQATNEKLFF.

The J gene is TRBJ2-3, the V gene TRBV27; unclear D gene. CDR3 length: 13 amino acids. CDR1 and CDR2 from the germline V gene are MNHEY and SMNVEV (reference sequence). The V and J ends lost 5 bases and 2 bases respectively, with 8 bases between them. The CDR3 here is CASSALFTDTQYF. CDR3 nucleotide sequence: TGTGCCAGCAGTGCACTCTTCACAGATACGCAGTATTTT.

The chain couples TRBV6-6 to TRBJ2-7; 7 nucleotides match TRBD1. Per the germline V gene, CDR1 is MNHNY and CDR2 is SVGAGI (reference sequence). CDR3 size: 15 residues. V shed 4 bases, J shed 2 bases, and the junction held 8 bases outside the gene matches. The CDR3 nucleotides are TGTGCCAGCAGTTTCAGACAGGGACCGCCCTACGAGCAGTACTTC. It encodes CASSFRQGPPYEQYF.

In its sample, this clone was seen once. The V gene is TRBV5-1, the J gene TRBJ2-2, with TRBD2 matching over 8 bases. Germline values: CDR1 SGHRS, CDR2 YFSETQ. The CDR3 consists of 19 residues. The V and J ends lost 1 base and 7 bases, in that order; junction bases with no gene match: 18. The CDR3 is CASSLPLAGQMGIVGELFF. The CDR3 DNA is TGCGCCAGCAGCTTGCCCCTAGCGGGCCAAATGGGGATCGTCGGGGAGCTGTTTTTT.